The 16 T cell receptor beta chains below come from one sample, sequenced in a study of OX40 agonist ivuxolimab in advanced cancers. Data came from immunoSEQ multiplex PCR; TCRdb stores just in-frame clones and leaves some out. The data hold fewer than 15,000 clones, with 82% observed a single time. The sequences come from CD4+ or CD8+ T cells sorted from blood, collected in a trial of the OX40 agonist ivuxolimab. The source is an adult with an advanced solid tumor such as melanoma, head and neck, liver or kidney cancer.

This clone appeared a few times. This chain connects TRBV7-9 to TRBJ1-2; D is undetermined. The CDR3 is made up of 11 amino acids. From germline, CDR1 is SEHNR and CDR2 FQNEAQ (reference sequence). V was cut by 7 bases and J by 8 bases, with 11 bases left in between. CDR3 residues: CASTPSGGYTF. The CDR3 DNA sequence: TGTGCCAGCACCCCGTCTGGCGGCTACACCTTC.

The rearrangement links TRBV5-5 to TRBJ2-5, with a weak D call TRBD2 (6 bases). V gave up 3 bases and J gave up 5 bases, with 17 bases separating them. CDR1 and CDR2 from the germline V gene are SGHKS and YYEKEE (reference sequence). The length of the CDR3 is 15 residues. The CDR3 reads CASSSTGGSEETQYF. CDR3 coding DNA: TGTGCCAGCAGCTCAACCGGGGGTTCGGAGGAGACCCAGTACTTC.

The chain uses TRBV7-3 and TRBJ2-2; the D is unclear. The CDR3 runs 13 residues. V lost 2 bases to trimming and J lost 8 bases, with 9 bases between them. CDR1 and CDR2 from the germline V gene are SGHTA and FQGTGA. CDR3 in amino acids: CASSLYEFGELFF. The CDR3 bases are TGTGCCAGCAGCTTATATGAGTTTGGGGAGCTGTTTTTT.

The chain links TRBV7-9 to TRBJ2-2; D not resolved. The V gene's germline CDR1 is SEHNR and CDR2 FQNEAQ (reference sequence). The CDR3 is 10 amino acids. Trimming shortened V by 5 bases and J by 10 bases, and 5 bases separated the two germline ends. The CDR3 region is CASSLKELFF. Here the CDR3 DNA reads TGTGCCAGCAGCCTAAAGGAGCTGTTTTTT.

This clone was seen just once. The chain employs TRBV6-6 and TRBJ2-7, with D unclear. Trimming took off 6 bases at V and 1 base at J, with 4 bases between the two ends. The CDR3 consists of 11 residues. Germline lookup yields CDR1 MNHNY and CDR2 SVGAGI (reference sequence). CDR3 loop: CASRSSYEQYF. The CDR3 DNA reads TGTGCCAGCAGATCATCCTACGAGCAGTACTTC.

The rearrangement links TRBV2 to TRBJ2-7, with TRBD1 matching 7 bases. The CDR3 is made up of 16 amino acids. The germline CDR1 and CDR2 sequences are SNHLY and FYNNEI. Losses at the gene ends were 6 bases for V and 1 base for J; bases not matched to a gene: 12. CDR3 nucleotide sequence: TGTGCCAGCAGCGCCCGACCGGGACAGACATCCTACGAGCAGTACTTC. Amino acid sequence: CASSARPGQTSYEQYF.

In DNA, the CDR3 is TGTGCCAGCAGTTTCGGGGACAGGAGCTCCTACGAGCAGTACTTC. Translated, it gives CASSFGDRSSYEQYF. The chain uses TRBV28 and TRBJ2-7; 8 bases match TRBD1. V was pared by 3 bases and J by 0 bases, with 4 bases of the junction left unmatched. The CDR3 runs 15 residues. Germline loops: CDR1 MDHEN, CDR2 SYDVKM.

The gene calls are TRBV9 and TRBJ2-7; 8 nucleotides match TRBD1. Unmatched junction bases numbered 7, after V lost 4 bases and J lost 1 base. The CDR3 consists of 15 residues. CDR1 is SGDLS and CDR2 is YYNGEE in the germline V gene. The CDR3 DNA reads TGTGCCAGCAGCCCAGGAGGACAGGGTTCCTACGAGCAGTACTTC. It translates to CASSPGGQGSYEQYF. The full variable domain, in which reference TRBV9 and TRBJ2-7 provide the parts outside the CDR3, is DSGVTQTPKHLITATGQRVTLRCSPRSGDLSVYWYQQSLDQGLQFLIQYYNGEERAKGNILERFSAQQFPDLHSELNLSSLELGDSALYFCASSPGGQGSYEQYFGPGTRLTVT.

This clone showed up just once. This rearrangement joins TRBV28 to TRBJ1-2, with a tentative D call TRBD1 (6 bases). Deletions cut 5 bases from V and 2 bases from J, with 15 bases between. This CDR3 has 15 amino acids. Germline loops: CDR1 MDHEN, CDR2 SYDVKM. CDR3 loop: CASSTPGQKNYGYTF. In DNA form, the CDR3 reads TGTGCCAGCAGTACCCCGGGACAAAAAAACTATGGCTACACCTTC.

As DNA, the CDR3 is TGCGCCAGCAGCCCGCCGTTAACCTACGAGCAGTACTTC. This translates into CASSPPLTYEQYF. The J gene is TRBJ2-5, the V gene TRBV4-1; D gene uncertain. The J call is doubtful: the DNA matches TRBJ2-7 better. The CDR3 runs 13 residues. Per the germline V gene, CDR1 is MGHRA and CDR2 is YSYEKL.

V is TRBV7-3 and J is TRBJ2-3; weak D call: TRBD1 (5 bases). CDR1 is SGHTA, CDR2 FQGTGA, per germline. V lost 3 bases, J lost 4 bases, and 11 bases lay in between. The CDR3 is 14 residues long. The CDR3: CASSFDVGADTQYF. CDR3 DNA: TGTGCCAGCAGCTTCGATGTAGGGGCAGATACGCAGTATTTT.

The rearrangement joins TRBV7-8 to TRBJ2-7, with 9 bases fitting TRBD1. This CDR3 comprises 14 residues. CDR1 is SGHVS and CDR2 is FQNEAQ in the germline V gene. V dropped 1 base and J dropped 3; count of bases not matched to a gene: 1. Here the CDR3 DNA reads TGTGCCAGCAGCTTAGGGGGACAGGGCTACGAGCAGTACTTC. Its translation is CASSLGGQGYEQYF.

J is TRBJ2-7 and V is TRBV7-8; D is unclear. CDR3 size: 12 residues. Germline V gene data show CDR1 as SGHVS and CDR2 as FQNEAQ. V lost 1 base and J lost 1, with 2 bases in between. The CDR3 sequence is CASSLGSYEQYF. The CDR3 DNA reads as TGTGCCAGCAGCTTAGGGTCCTACGAGCAGTACTTC.

This rearrangement joins TRBV6-6 to TRBJ1-5, with TRBD1 as a possible D gene (5 bases). CDR3 size: 16 residues. Germline V CDR1 and CDR2: MNHNY, SVGAGI (reference sequence). Between the trimmed V and J ends, which lost 5 bases and 5 bases, there was a span of 19 bases. Written as DNA, the CDR3 is TGTGCCAGCAGTCGCCTGGGACTCCAGTTGGATCAGCCCCAGCATTTT. Protein sequence: CASSRLGLQLDQPQHF.

The chain combines TRBV30 with TRBJ1-3; D remains unclear. V lost 1 base to trimming and J lost 4 bases, with 5 bases between them. The CDR3 sequence is 12 residues long. From germline, CDR1 is GTSNPN and CDR2 SVGIG (reference sequence). CDR3 sequence reads: CAWSGVGNTIYF. The CDR3 DNA reads as TGTGCCTGGAGTGGTGTAGGAAACACCATATATTTT. The full variable domain, rest sourced from reference TRBV30 and TRBJ1-3, is SQTIHQWPATLVQPVGSPLSLECTVEGTSNPNLYWYRQAAGRGLQLLFYSVGIGQISSEVPQNLSASRPQDRQFILSSKKLLLSDSGFYLCAWSGVGNTIYFGEGSWLTVV.

The genes are TRBV6-6 and TRBJ1-2, with 8 nucleotides matching TRBD1. CDR1 is MNHNY and CDR2 is SVGAGI in the germline V gene (reference sequence). The CDR3 consists of 12 residues. V lost 4 bases and J lost 7; bases outside the gene matches: 2. The CDR3 protein is CASSLDRGGYTF. The CDR3 DNA reads as TGTGCCAGCAGTTTAGACAGGGGTGGCTACACCTTC.